These T cell receptor beta chains were read from a single sample in a study of blood T cell repertoires in COVID-19. Data came from immunoSEQ multiplex PCR; TCRdb stores just in-frame clones and leaves some out. This table has about 120,000 clones, roughly 90% appearing once. Sequencing input: peripheral blood. The origin of the receptors is a woman aged 55 to 70 with COVID-19, enrolled during active disease. Both conserved end residues are part of each CDR3. The D gene is left open where the match is weak. Where a row states a size, it is once, few, many or the class of an expanded clone; other rows omit it.

v_gene	d_gene	j_gene	abundance	CDR3aa	CDR3nt
TRBV9	.	TRBJ2-7	.	CASSVEAATYEQYF	TGTGCCAGCAGCGTAGAAGCGGCAACCTACGAGCAGTACTTC
TRBV9	.	TRBJ1-1	.	CASSVGGGMNTEAFF	TGTGCCAGCAGCGTAGGTGGCGGCATGAACACTGAAGCTTTCTTT
TRBV6-5	.	TRBJ1-1	.	CASSYSGGSEAFF	TGTGCCAGCAGTTACTCGGGCGGGTCTGAAGCTTTCTTT
TRBV10-3	.	TRBJ2-3	.	CAISAVGGGTDTQYF	TGTGCCATCAGTGCAGTAGGCGGGGGCACAGATACGCAGTATTTT
TRBV13	TRBD1	TRBJ2-7	.	CASSSTGTGPYEQYF	TGTGCCAGCAGCTCCACCGGGACAGGGCCTTACGAGCAGTACTTC
TRBV7-3	.	TRBJ1-1	.	CASSNSRVTEAFF	TGTGCCAGCAGTAACTCCCGGGTCACTGAAGCTTTCTTT
TRBV3-1/TRBV3-2	TRBD1	TRBJ1-5	.	CASSQAGTGGSQPQHF	TGTGCCAGCAGCCAAGCCGGGACAGGGGGTAGTCAGCCCCAGCATTTT
TRBV7-9	.	TRBJ1-1	.	CASSFLPRREGGLAEAFF	TGTGCCAGCAGCTTCCTACCTCGGAGGGAGGGGGGTTTGGCTGAAGCTTTCTTT
TRBV11-2	.	TRBJ1-6	.	CASSLGSGGRYSPLHF	TGTGCCAGCAGCTTAGGGAGCGGGGGGCGCTATTCACCCCTCCACTTT
TRBV14	.	TRBJ2-7	.	CASSQDRYSYEQYF	TGTGCCAGCAGCCAAGACAGGTACTCCTACGAGCAGTACTTC
TRBV27	TRBD1	TRBJ1-2	.	CASSAGDRGDGYGYTF	TGTGCCAGCAGTGCCGGGGACAGGGGGGATGGGTATGGCTACACCTTC
TRBV11-3	.	TRBJ2-1	.	CASSLTPGDDEQFF	TGTGCCAGCAGCTTAACGCCAGGGGATGATGAGCAGTTCTTC
TRBV7-9	.	TRBJ2-1	once	CASSLVQNPHEQFF	TGTGCCAGCAGCTTAGTCCAGAACCCCCATGAGCAGTTCTTC
TRBV5-1	TRBD1	TRBJ2-7	.	CASSLVGQGAYEQYF	TGCGCCAGCAGCCTAGTGGGACAGGGGGCCTACGAGCAGTACTTC
TRBV18	.	TRBJ1-5	.	CASSPPGRGNQPQHF	TGTGCCAGCTCACCACCGGGACGGGGGAATCAGCCCCAGCATTTT
TRBV19	.	TRBJ1-5	.	CASSISLGSAYSNQPQHF	TGTGCCAGTAGTATATCTTTGGGGAGCGCCTATAGCAATCAGCCCCAGCATTTT
TRBV5-1	.	TRBJ1-5	.	CASSPGQSNNQPQHF	TGCGCCAGCAGCCCCGGACAGTCTAACAATCAGCCCCAGCATTTT
TRBV7-9	.	TRBJ1-1	.	CASLRQHTEAFF	TGTGCCAGCCTGAGACAGCACACTGAAGCTTTCTTT
TRBV27	.	TRBJ2-3	.	CASSDRWGDTQYF	TGTGCCAGCAGTGACAGGTGGGGAGATACGCAGTATTTT
TRBV11-2	.	TRBJ1-6	.	CASSLVSVAYSPLHF	TGTGCCAGCAGCTTAGTTTCGGTAGCCTATTCACCCCTCCACTTT
TRBV24-1	.	TRBJ2-2	.	CATSDPRGTGELFF	TGTGCCACCAGTGACCCCAGGGGCACCGGGGAGCTGTTTTTT
TRBV6-6	.	TRBJ1-5	.	CASSWGLDSNQPQHF	TGTGCCAGCAGTTGGGGACTGGATAGCAATCAGCCCCAGCATTTT
TRBV2	.	TRBJ2-1	.	CASSESQGKYNEQFF	TGTGCCAGCAGTGAGAGTCAGGGGAAGTACAATGAGCAGTTCTTC
TRBV4-2	TRBD1	TRBJ1-1	.	CASSQLGTGGRVAFF	TGTGCCAGCAGCCAACTGGGGACAGGGGGCCGTGTGGCTTTCTTT
TRBV11-2	.	TRBJ1-2	.	CASRTSSGTQASF	TGTGCCAGCAGGACCAGTTCCGGAACACAGGCTTCCTTC
TRBV5-8	.	TRBJ2-1	.	CASSLRRGHNSYNEQFF	TGTGCCAGCAGCTTGCGTAGGGGTCATAACTCCTACAATGAGCAGTTCTTC
TRBV7-9	TRBD1	TRBJ1-4	.	CASSQGALATNEKLFF	TGTGCCAGTTCTCAGGGGGCGCTTGCAACTAATGAAAAACTGTTTTTT
TRBV3-1/TRBV3-2	TRBD2	TRBJ2-1	.	CASSLSGDFEQFF	TGTGCCAGCTCCCTAAGCGGGGACTTTGAGCAGTTCTTC
TRBV24-1	.	TRBJ2-3	.	CATSDMDSTSTDTQYF	TGTGCCACCAGTGATATGGACTCAACTAGCACAGATACGCAGTATTTT
TRBV29-1	.	TRBJ1-3	.	CSVGLGAGNTIYF	TGCAGCGTTGGGCTGGGAGCTGGAAACACCATATATTTT
TRBV19	.	TRBJ1-5	.	CASSIMGGYQPQHF	TGTGCCAGTAGTATAATGGGAGGGTATCAGCCCCAGCATTTT
TRBV5-5	.	TRBJ1-4	.	CASSLGRGTTNEKLFF	TGTGCCAGCAGCTTGGGACGGGGGACAACTAATGAAAAACTGTTTTTT
TRBV7-8	.	TRBJ2-7	.	CASSLWDTQYEQYF	TGTGCCAGCAGCTTATGGGACACACAATACGAGCAGTACTTC
TRBV5-1	TRBD1	TRBJ2-3	.	CASSLVTRQGLDTQYF	TGCGCCAGCAGCTTGGTAACCCGACAGGGATTAGATACGCAGTATTTT
TRBV9	.	TRBJ2-1	.	CASSVARVSEQFF	TGTGCCAGCAGCGTAGCGAGGGTAAGTGAGCAGTTCTTC
TRBV13	TRBD2	TRBJ2-7	.	CASSSLTSGGPESYEQYF	TGTGCCAGCAGTTCCCTGACTAGCGGGGGCCCCGAGTCCTACGAGCAGTACTTC
TRBV19	.	TRBJ2-1	.	CASSRQASSYNEQFF	TGTGCCAGTAGTAGACAGGCCAGCTCCTACAATGAGCAGTTCTTC
TRBV4-1	TRBD1	TRBJ1-6	.	CASSTSGGPPLHF	TGCGCCAGCAGCACCTCAGGGGGCCCACCCCTCCACTTT
TRBV7-7	.	TRBJ2-2	.	CASSLRVNTGELFF	TGTGCTAGCAGCTTAAGAGTGAACACCGGGGAGCTGTTTTTT
TRBV6-5	TRBD1	TRBJ2-2	.	CASSVNRGNTGELFF	TGTGCCAGCAGCGTTAACAGGGGCAACACCGGGGAGCTGTTTTTT
TRBV29-1	.	TRBJ1-5	.	CSVWTGLNQPQHF	TGCAGCGTTTGGACCGGACTCAATCAGCCCCAGCATTTT
TRBV3-1/TRBV3-2	TRBD1	TRBJ1-5	.	CASSQTGDDQPQHF	TGTGCCAGCAGCCAGACAGGGGACGATCAGCCCCAGCATTTT
TRBV20-1	TRBD1	TRBJ2-4	.	CSASRGPGNIQYF	TGCAGTGCTAGTAGGGGGCCTGGAAACATTCAGTACTTC
TRBV7-9	TRBD1	TRBJ1-2	.	CASSQGAGYGYTF	TGTGCCAGCAGCCAGGGGGCTGGCTATGGCTACACCTTC
TRBV5-3	TRBD2	TRBJ2-7	.	CARSPTSGGRLEQYF	TGTGCCAGAAGCCCGACTAGCGGGGGTAGGTTGGAGCAGTACTTC
TRBV7-9	.	TRBJ2-7	.	CASSLGAIDEQYF	TGTGCCAGCAGCTTAGGCGCAATTGACGAGCAGTACTTC
TRBV11-2	.	TRBJ1-1	.	CASSLIVTETSNTEAFF	TGTGCCAGCAGCTTAATCGTGACAGAGACTTCGAACACTGAAGCTTTCTTT
TRBV5-1	.	TRBJ1-2	.	CASRKALGTPGYTF	TGCGCCAGCAGGAAAGCGTTGGGTACGCCTGGCTACACCTTC
TRBV9	.	TRBJ2-3	.	CASSSRGMDTQYF	TGTGCCAGCAGCTCCCGAGGTATGGATACGCAGTATTTT
TRBV19	.	TRBJ1-2	once	CASRPGVGSGYTF	TGTGCCAGTAGGCCCGGAGTCGGTAGCGGCTACACCTTC
TRBV6-2/TRBV6-3	.	TRBJ2-2	.	CASSYSGQNTGELFF	TGTGCCAGCAGTTACTCGGGACAGAACACCGGGGAGCTGTTTTTT
TRBV29-1	TRBD1	TRBJ2-5	.	CSVEQGARETQYF	TGCAGCGTTGAGCAGGGGGCGAGGGAGACCCAGTACTTC
TRBV6-1	.	TRBJ1-5	.	CASSEALGSWVGVSNQPQHF	TGTGCCAGCAGTGAAGCGTTAGGTTCTTGGGTCGGGGTTAGCAATCAGCCCCAGCATTTT
TRBV5-1	.	TRBJ1-5	.	CASSLTGNSNQPQHF	TGCGCCAGCAGCCTCACAGGGAATAGCAATCAGCCCCAGCATTTT
TRBV7-2	.	TRBJ2-7	.	CASSLTVSHEQYF	TGTGCCAGCAGCTTAACAGTAAGTCACGAGCAGTACTTC
TRBV15	.	TRBJ1-1	.	CATSRDLSVAAFF	TGTGCCACCAGCAGAGATCTTTCGGTAGCGGCTTTCTTT
TRBV7-2	.	TRBJ2-1	.	CASSFKGGNEQFF	TGTGCCAGCAGCTTTAAGGGAGGCAATGAGCAGTTCTTC